One sample yielded the 29 T cell receptor beta chains listed below, sequenced in a study of blood T cells in healthy people across ages. Primers used in a second PCR of roughly 6 to 11 cycles were a sample-barcoded 5' primer and a J-beta primer mix. TCRdb reprocessed the 5' RACE reads via MiXCR and lists one record per CDR3 protein. The sample records hundreds of thousands of distinct CDR3 sequences, more than 35% being singletons. Material: blood. The receptors here all came from a man older than 75 in good health.

The chain combines TRBV5-1 with TRBJ2-1, with 10 bases aligning to TRBD2. This CDR3 contains 19 residues. The germline V gene has CDR1 SGHRS and CDR2 YFSETQ. Losses at the gene ends were 0 bases for V and 0 bases for J; bases not matched to a gene: 9. CDR3 residues: CASSLDAGLAQSSYNEQFF. CDR3 nucleotides: TGCGCCAGCAGCTTGGATGCGGGACTAGCGCAAAGCTCCTACAATGAGCAGTTCTTC.

A few counts support this clonotype. The rearrangement links TRBV3-1 to TRBJ2-1, with a weak D call TRBD1 (6 bases). CDR1 is LGHDT, CDR2 YNNKEL, per germline (reference sequence). The CDR3 runs 14 residues. V was pared by 4 bases and J by 0 bases, with 7 bases between. Here the CDR3 reads CASSPRGSYNEQFF. The CDR3 coding sequence is TGTGCCAGCAGCCCCAGGGGCTCCTACAATGAGCAGTTCTTC.

This clonotype has more than one count but fewer than ten. The chain carries TRBV24-1 and TRBJ1-5, with TRBD1 matching 8 bases. Germline trimming cut 6 bases from V and 0 bases from J; bases unmatched to any gene: 12. Germline V gene data show CDR1 as KGHDR and CDR2 as SFDVKD. This CDR3 is built from 18 residues. Written as DNA, the CDR3 is TGTGCCACCAGTACCGGACAGGGCGCGATGGGTAGCAATCAGCCCCAGCATTTT. This encodes CATSTGQGAMGSNQPQHF.

Concerning this clonotype itself: The junction differs from germline at one of its ends, possibly a read error. The V gene is TRBV27, the J gene TRBJ2-1, with 8 bases matching TRBD1. Germline V gene lookup returns CDR1 MNHEY and CDR2 SMNVEV (reference sequence). The CDR3 sequence is 17 residues long. The DNA for the CDR3 is TGTGCTAGCAGTTCTAAGAAACAGGGGGAAACCTACAATGAGCAGTTCTTC. The encoded protein is CASSSKKQGETYNEQFF.

This clonotype has just one count. Just one base apart from a much larger clone, this may be a read error. This chain uses TRBV27 with TRBJ2-1; D may correspond to TRBD1 or TRBD2 (5 bases each). CDR1 and CDR2 from the germline V gene are MNHEY and SMNVEV (reference sequence). The CDR3 totals 15 residues. The CDR3 is CASSLGRLSHNEQFF. For the CDR3, the DNA is TGTGCCAGCAGTTTGGGACGGCTCTCCCACAATGAGCAGTTCTTC.

The chain uses TRBV20-1 and TRBJ2-7; no clear D gene. From germline, CDR1 is DFQATT and CDR2 SNEGSKA (reference sequence). Trimming removed 1 base from V and 2 bases from J, with 9 bases in between. CDR3 length equals 13 residues. This chain's CDR3 is CSARGLDTYEQYF. The CDR3, as DNA: TGCAGTGCTAGAGGGCTAGACACCTACGAGCAGTACTTC.

The chain is built from TRBV5-1 and TRBJ2-4, with D possibly being TRBD1 or TRBD2 (5 bases each). The CDR3 loop spans 14 amino acids. Germline loops: CDR1 SGHRS, CDR2 YFSETQ. The ends were cut back, 0 bases at V and 13 bases at J, with 17 bases in the middle. CDR3 residues: CASSLASPRGEQYF. The CDR3 nucleotides are TGCGCCAGCAGCTTGGCCAGCCCTCGAGGGGAGCAGTACTTC.

This clonotype was counted many times. The chain employs TRBV10-3 and TRBJ2-7; no clear D. V was cut by 0 bases and J by 3 bases, with 3 bases left in between. The CDR3 loop spans 12 amino acids. Germline assignment: CDR1 ENHRY and CDR2 SYGVKD. CDR3 DNA sequence: TGTGCCATCAGTGAGTCGATCTACGAGCAGTACTTC. It yields the protein CAISESIYEQYF.

The chain recombines TRBV7-8 with TRBJ1-5; D unclear. Germline V gene data show CDR1 as SGHVS and CDR2 as FQNEAQ. The CDR3 is made up of 15 amino acids. Trimming cost V 1 base and J 6 bases, with 13 bases left between them. The CDR3 region is CASSLVAGIGQPQHF. CDR3 DNA sequence: TGTGCCAGCAGCTTAGTGGCAGGTATAGGTCAGCCCCAGCATTTT. Complete variable domain (other parts from reference TRBV7-8 and TRBJ1-5): GAGVSQSPRYKVAKRGQDVALRCDPISGHVSLFWYQQALGQGPEFLTYFQNEAQLDKSGLPSDRFFAERPEGSVSTLKIQRTQQEDSAVYLCASSLVAGIGQPQHFGDGTRLSIL.

This rearrangement joins TRBV24-1 to TRBJ2-1; unclear D gene. Germline CDR1 and CDR2: KGHDR and SFDVKD. V shed 1 base and J shed 8 bases, with 5 bases lying between them. CDR3 size: 12 residues. Here the CDR3 DNA reads TGTGCCACCAGTGATTTATACTATGAGCAGTTCTTC. It specifies CATSDLYYEQFF.

The CDR3 DNA reads as TGTGCCACCAGTGTCCCTCTCCCTTACTCCGGGACAGATACGCAGTATTTT. Protein product: CATSVPLPYSGTDTQYF. The V gene is TRBV24-1, the J gene TRBJ2-3; D not resolved. Germline lookup yields CDR1 KGHDR and CDR2 SFDVKD. The germline V and J ends were trimmed by 5 bases and 3 bases, with 20 bases remaining between them. The CDR3 length is 17 residues.

Comment on this clonotype: A much bigger clone sits one base away, suggesting this may be a read error. The chain carries TRBV24-1 and TRBJ2-1; D perhaps matches TRBD2 (6 bases). Germline values: CDR1 KGHDR, CDR2 SFDVKD. Trimming pared 3 bases from V and 6 bases from J, leaving 20 bases between. The CDR3 sequence is 17 residues long. CDR3 bases: TGTGCCACCAGTGATCCCGACCGGGAGAGCCTCTTCAATGAGCAGTTCTTC. This sequence encodes CATSDPDRESLFNEQFF.

The J gene is TRBJ2-7, the V gene TRBV10-3; weak D call: TRBD2 (6 bases). The length of the CDR3 is 13 residues. The germline V and J ends were trimmed by 6 bases and 2 bases, with 11 bases remaining between them. Germline CDR1 is ENHRY and CDR2 is SYGVKD. CDR3 sequence: CAISRDFTYEQYF. Written as DNA, the CDR3 is TGTGCCATCAGCAGGGACTTCACCTACGAGCAGTACTTC.

Concerning this clonotype itself: This clone may be a read error of a much larger clone one base away. The chain employs TRBV7-2 and TRBJ2-5; D is possibly TRBD2 (5 bases). Near its end, the DNA agrees better with TRBJ2-7, so the J call may be wrong. The CDR3 length is 15 residues. The germline CDR1 and CDR2 sequences are SGHTA and FQGNSA. In DNA, the CDR3 is TGTGCCAGCAGCAAGGAGCCGGGATTGGGTGGCGAGCAGTACTTC. It codes for CASSKEPGLGGEQYF.

V is TRBV7-2 and J is TRBJ2-7; no definite D call. Trimming removed 5 bases at V and 7 bases at J, with 18 bases between. The CDR3 spans 14 residues. Germline lookup yields CDR1 SGHTA and CDR2 FQGNSA. The DNA for the CDR3 is TGTGCCAGCAGCCCCAGCAGCCATCTCAATGAGCAGTACTTC. Translating gives CASSPSSHLNEQYF.

The chain employs TRBV18 and TRBJ1-1, with 9 bases identical to TRBD1. The germline V gene has CDR1 KGHSH and CDR2 LQKENI. The CDR3 totals 19 residues. V trimming: 6 bases; J trimming: 0 bases; junction bases outside the gene matches: 17. CDR3 sequence: CASSRDRARMGDLNTEAFF. The CDR3 nucleotides are TGTGCCAGCTCCCGGGACAGGGCGCGCATGGGGGACCTGAACACTGAAGCTTTCTTT. Supplemented by reference TRBV18 and TRBJ1-1, the full variable domain reads NAGVMQNPRHLVRRRGQEARLRCSPMKGHSHVYWYRQLPEEGLKFMVYLQKENIIDESGMPKERFSAEFPKEGPSILRIQQVVRGDSAAYFCASSRDRARMGDLNTEAFFGQGTRLTVV.

This chain joins TRBV4-1 and TRBJ2-5; D is undetermined. The CDR3 is made up of 14 amino acids. Trimming left V 1 base short and J 0 bases short, with 6 bases between. Germline V lookup: CDR1 MGHRA, CDR2 YSYEKL. For the CDR3, the DNA is TGCGCCAGCAGCCAAGGTCTCAACCAAGAGACCCAGTACTTC. Protein product: CASSQGLNQETQYF.

A note on this clonotype: A clone one base away is much larger, so this may be a read error. V usage is TRBV7-2 and J usage is TRBJ2-1, with TRBD2 matching over 10 bases. The CDR3 is 16 amino acids. Germline assignment: CDR1 SGHTA and CDR2 FQGNSA. The CDR3 coding sequence is TGTGCCGGCAGCTCACCGGGACTAGCGATATACAATGAGCAGTTCTTC. The encoded protein is CAGSSPGLAIYNEQFF.

The chain joins TRBV7-2 to TRBJ1-5; D not certain. The CDR3 covers 16 residues. Trimming took 0 bases from V and 2 from J, leaving 11 bases between them. CDR1 and CDR2 from the germline V gene are SGHTA and FQGNSA. CDR3 sequence reads: CASSLALRVGNQPQHF. As DNA, the CDR3 is TGTGCCAGCAGCTTAGCGCTGAGGGTTGGCAATCAGCCCCAGCATTTT.

This clonotype was observed a few times. The chain combines TRBV20-1 with TRBJ2-7, with D unclear. Per germline, CDR1 DFQATT and CDR2 SNEGSKA (reference sequence). The CDR3 sequence is 14 residues long. V lost 0 bases to trimming and J lost 0 bases, with 9 bases between them. Here the CDR3 reads CSARDNPSSYEQYF. DNA for the CDR3: TGCAGTGCTAGAGATAATCCGAGCTCCTACGAGCAGTACTTC.

DNA of the CDR3: TGTGCCAGCAGCTTCAGGGGTGACGAGACCCAGTACTTC. Residues: CASSFRGDETQYF. The chain employs TRBV5-8 and TRBJ2-5; TRBD1 might be the D (6 bases). V was cut by 2 bases and J by 5 bases, with 10 bases left in between. This CDR3 spans 13 amino acids. Looked up from germline, CDR1 is SGHTS and CDR2 is YDEGEE.

The rearrangement joins TRBV27 to TRBJ2-5; the D gene is possibly TRBD1 (6 bases). TRBJ2-7 matches the DNA end more closely, so the J call is doubtful. CDR3 length equals 13 residues. The V gene's germline CDR1 is MNHEY and CDR2 SMNVEV (reference sequence). The CDR3 DNA reads TGTGCCAGCAGCGACAAACAGGGATACGAGCAGTACTTC. It encodes CASSDKQGYEQYF.

This rearrangement joins TRBV28 to TRBJ2-7; 9 bases are a match to TRBD2. Germline trimming cut 3 bases from V and 3 bases from J; bases unmatched to any gene: 6. The germline V gene has CDR1 MDHEN and CDR2 SYDVKM. The CDR3 extends over 15 amino acids. The CDR3 DNA sequence: TGTGCCAGCAGTTTGGGCCTAGCGGGAATCTACGAGCAGTACTTC. Residues: CASSLGLAGIYEQYF.

The chain uses TRBV5-1 and TRBJ2-3; unclear D gene. The V gene's germline CDR1 is SGHRS and CDR2 YFSETQ. This CDR3 is 16 amino acids long. The germline V and J ends were trimmed by 4 bases and 0 bases, with 15 bases remaining between them. In nucleotides, the CDR3 is TGCGCCAGCAGCCCCCGCCGGCTCCTTAGCACAGATACGCAGTATTTT. Protein product: CASSPRRLLSTDTQYF.

This clonotype was recorded a few times. This rearrangement joins TRBV28 to TRBJ2-7; 8 positions agree with TRBD1. With V trimmed by 5 bases and J by 9 bases, 12 bases remained unmatched. Germline loops: CDR1 MDHEN, CDR2 SYDVKM. The length of the CDR3 is 14 residues. The CDR3 DNA reads as TGTGCCAGCAGTCAGGACAGGGAAAAGGCCGGGCAGTACTTC. It is translated as CASSQDREKAGQYF.

This sequence joins TRBV27 and TRBJ1-5, with 12 bases identical to TRBD1. After removal of 6 bases from V and 6 bases from J, the junction contained 9 bases not matched to a gene. Germline V gene lookup returns CDR1 MNHEY and CDR2 SMNVEV (reference sequence). The CDR3 is 16 residues long. CDR3 protein: CASREGQGAMGQPQHF. As DNA, the CDR3 is TGTGCCAGCAGAGAGGGACAGGGGGCGATGGGTCAGCCCCAGCATTTT.

This clonotype showed up just once. The V gene is TRBV5-1, the J gene TRBJ1-6; TRBD1 matches 7 bases. V trimming: 3 bases; J trimming: 7 bases; junction bases outside the gene matches: 7. Germline V gene lookup returns CDR1 SGHRS and CDR2 YFSETQ. This CDR3 is built from 15 residues. DNA of the CDR3: TGCGCCAGCAGCTCACAGGGGACTCGGAATTCACCCCTCCACTTT. Amino acids: CASSSQGTRNSPLHF.

The chain employs TRBV5-6 and TRBJ2-6, with TRBD1 matching 8 bases. Germline V gene data show CDR1 as SGHDT and CDR2 as YYEEEE. The CDR3 is made up of 17 amino acids. After removal of 4 bases from V and 1 base from J, the junction contained 7 bases not matched to a gene. The CDR3 DNA follows: TGTGCCAGCAGCGCCGGGACAGGACCTTCTGGGGCCAACGTCCTGACTTTC. It is translated as CASSAGTGPSGANVLTF.

The V gene is TRBV28, the J gene TRBJ2-7, with 11 bases fitting TRBD2. The CDR3 extends over 15 amino acids. Germline CDR1 and CDR2: MDHEN and SYDVKM. Trimming at V came to 6 bases and at J to 1 base, leaving 5 bases not matched to a gene. The CDR3 spells CASRLAGAPSYEQYF. Here the CDR3 DNA reads TGTGCCAGCAGACTAGCGGGAGCCCCTTCCTACGAGCAGTACTTC.